Sequencing of this T cell receptor beta chain was carried out in a study of blood T cell repertoires in COVID-19. Whole-study context: Both acute and convalescent COVID-19 samples were obtained from the United States, Italy and Spain. The analysed material was cDNA or gDNA that came from T cells, B-cell-depleted T cells, or PBMCs.

This CDR3 contains 13 residues. The germline CDR1 and CDR2 sequences are SGHNT and YYREEE (reference sequence). The J segment lost 11 bases and the V segment lost 3 bases, leaving 7 bases of the junction unmatched. Methods used by the authors: Using reference gene primer amplification, nucleated cell counts were estimated. Sequencing was performed with immunoSEQ multiplex PCR; in TCRdb, only in-frame clones are kept and a portion is missing. The V and J calls and the clone size are those of that table, but D and trimming were determined from the DNA. The sample lists roughly 250,000 clones, 80% to 90% occurring once.

J is TRBJ1-1 and V is TRBV5-4; TRBD1 agrees at 10 bases. The sample consisted of peripheral blood. The sequence came from a man aged 25 to 45 with acute or convalescent COVID-19. The CDR3 here is CASSSGQGSSAFF. The CDR3 nucleotides read TGTGCCAGCAGCTCGGGACAGGGGAGTTCGGCTTTCTTT. The full variable domain, completed using reference TRBV5-4 and TRBJ1-1, is ETGVTQSPTHLIKTRGQQVTLRCSSQSGHNTVSWYQQALGQGPQFIFQYYREEENGRGNFPPRFSGLQFPNYSSELNVNALELDDSALYLCASSSGQGSSAFFGQGTRLTVV.